The 26 T cell receptor beta chains reported below all come from one sample, sequenced in a study of T cells in Graves' hyperthyroidism and ophthalmopathy. The source material, RNA transcripts, was used to amplify TCR beta CDR3 regions. The HTBI primer set was used in a first-round RT-PCR of the TCR CDR3. In TCRdb, the multiplex PCR reads were re-called with MiXCR into one record per CDR3 protein. The sample includes 540,000 or so distinct CDR3 sequences, about 43% of them seen just once. The sample comprised peripheral blood or thyroid tissue (not recorded which). These receptors were taken from an adult woman with Graves' disease, either hyperthyroidism or ophthalmopathy (not recorded which).

This clonotype was detected ten times or more. The chain uses TRBV28 and TRBJ2-7; the D gene is possibly TRBD2 (6 bases). The V end was cut by 7 bases, the J end by 5 bases, with 18 bases between. The CDR3 totals 14 residues. Germline assignment: CDR1 MDHEN and CDR2 SYDVKM. CDR3 protein: CASNTAGRTHEQYF. CDR3 in DNA: TGTGCCAGCAATACAGCGGGCCGGACTCACGAGCAGTACTTC.

This clonotype appeared many times. This chain uses TRBV5-1 with TRBJ1-1; D gene ambiguous. The length of the CDR3 is 16 residues. Trimming took 4 bases from V and 1 from J, leaving 17 bases between them. Germline assignment: CDR1 SGHRS and CDR2 YFSETQ. The CDR3 is CASSPRRGVGNTEAFF. The CDR3 DNA sequence: TGCGCCAGCAGCCCCCGGCGGGGTGTGGGGAACACTGAAGCTTTCTTT.

This clonotype was seen a handful of times. The chain couples TRBV25-1 to TRBJ1-2, with 7 bases that match TRBD1. The ends lost 7 bases at V and 3 bases at J; junction bases unmatched: 5. This CDR3 contains 13 residues. CDR1 is MGHDK and CDR2 is SYGVNS in the germline V gene. The CDR3 bases are TGTGCCAGCAAGGGCAGGGGGTACTATGGCTACACCTTC. It encodes CASKGRGYYGYTF.

CDR3 sequence (DNA): TGTGCCAGCAGTCCGGACGAGGGGATGATGGAGACCCAGTACTTC. Protein sequence: CASSPDEGMMETQYF. The genes are TRBV6-1 and TRBJ2-5; D might be TRBD1 or TRBD2, each matching 5 bases. Germline V gene sequence: CDR1 MNHNS, CDR2 SASEGT. Deletions cut 5 bases from V and 5 bases from J, with 18 bases between. The CDR3 sequence is 15 residues long.

With respect to this clonotype: A much larger clonotype is one base distant, so this may be a read error. The chain carries TRBV7-3 and TRBJ2-7; 7 bases map to TRBD1. Germline-derived CDR1 and CDR2 are SGHTA and FQGTGA. The CDR3 consists of 16 residues. The CDR3 sequence is CASSQGRGNKIYEQYF. The DNA for the CDR3 is TGCGCCAGCAGCCAGGGCAGGGGGAATAAGATTTACGAGCAGTACTTC.

This clonotype occurred many times. The chain employs TRBV20-1 and TRBJ1-6; weak D call: TRBD1 (5 bases). Germline CDR1 and CDR2: DFQATT and SNEGSKA (reference sequence). The CDR3 runs 12 residues. Trimming removed 6 bases at V and 10 bases at J, with 13 bases between. In DNA form, the CDR3 reads TGCAGTGCCGTGGACATCGGGTCACCCCTCCACTTT. Residues: CSAVDIGSPLHF.

This clonotype came up many times. The chain joins TRBV29-1 to TRBJ1-3; 10 positions agree with TRBD1. The V gene's germline CDR1 is SQVTM and CDR2 ANQGSEA. This CDR3 comprises 14 residues. After removal of 3 bases from V and 8 bases from J, the junction contained 7 bases not matched to a gene. CDR3 sequence (DNA): TGCAGCGTTGACGACTTGGGACAGGGGTACACCATATATTTT. Amino acid sequence: CSVDDLGQGYTIYF.

The sample holds one count of this clonotype. The chain is built from TRBV25-1 and TRBJ1-4; unclear D gene. The CDR3 consists of 14 residues. CDR1 MGHDK and CDR2 SYGVNS come from the germline V gene. V gave up 5 bases and J gave up 3 bases, with 10 bases separating them. CDR3 protein: CASSFNSPNEKLFF. In DNA form, the CDR3 reads TGTGCCAGCAGTTTTAACAGCCCTAATGAAAAACTGTTTTTT.

As regards this clonotype: Likely a read error: the CDR3 ends without its conserved phenylalanine or tryptophan. The DNA is omitted, as the CDR3 cannot be located on it reliably, and the CDR3 follows TCRdb's listing. J is TRBJ1-1 and V is TRBV29-1. The germline V gene encodes CDR1 SQVTM and CDR2 ANQGSEA. The length of the CDR3 is 8 amino acids, counting both ends. The CDR3 sequence is CSVEGQGL.

Of note for this clonotype: Germline and junction disagree at one end, which may indicate a read error. In DNA form, the CDR3 reads TGCAGTGCTACGCCCCCGGACCGGGACAGGATCCTGCGGAACTTT. Translated, it gives CSATPPDRDRILRNF. This chain joins TRBV20-1 and TRBJ1-1, with TRBD1 matching over 8 bases. The CDR3 length is 15 residues. CDR1 DFQATT and CDR2 SNEGSKA come from the germline V gene (reference sequence).

The chain has TRBV10-3 and TRBJ1-2; TRBD1 aligns across 11 bases. With V trimmed by 2 bases and J by 7 bases, 3 bases remained unmatched. Germline CDR1 and CDR2: ENHRY and SYGVKD. The CDR3 covers 14 residues. CDR3: CAISERTGGSGYTF. The CDR3 nucleotides are TGTGCCATCAGTGAGAGGACAGGGGGCTCTGGCTACACCTTC.

The gene calls are TRBV6-1 and TRBJ2-5, with TRBD2 matching 8 bases. V shed 8 bases, J shed 5 bases, and the junction held 7 bases outside the gene matches. This CDR3 has 13 residues. Germline-derived CDR1 and CDR2 are MNHNS and SASEGT. As DNA, the CDR3 is TGTGCCAGCTTCGGGGGGGATGGGGAGACCCAGTACTTC. Residues: CASFGGDGETQYF.

In its sample, this clonotype was seen many times. The chain carries TRBV20-1 and TRBJ1-2, with D perhaps TRBD1 (5 bases). The CDR3 is 13 amino acids. Germline V gene sequence: CDR1 DFQATT, CDR2 SNEGSKA (reference sequence). Trimming took 3 bases from V and 2 from J, leaving 10 bases between them. CDR3: CSARGGINYGYTF. CDR3 sequence (DNA): TGCAGTGCTAGGGGGGGAATAAACTATGGCTACACCTTC.

This clonotype occurred many times. The chain uses TRBV28 and TRBJ1-2; 7 bases align to TRBD1. V shed 7 bases, J shed 7 bases, and the junction held 9 bases outside the gene matches. Germline V gene sequence: CDR1 MDHEN, CDR2 SYDVKM. The CDR3 is made up of 13 amino acids. CDR3 residues: CASTLTGTSGYTF. The CDR3 DNA is TGTGCCAGCACCCTGACAGGGACTAGTGGCTACACCTTC.

In this sample, this clonotype turned up a few times. The gene calls are TRBV29-1 and TRBJ1-4; unclear D gene. The CDR3 contains 11 residues. Per the germline V gene, CDR1 is SQVTM and CDR2 is ANQGSEA. Trimming took off 2 bases at V and 8 bases at J, with 6 bases between the two ends. The CDR3: CSVESGEKLFF. DNA for the CDR3: TGCAGCGTTGAATCGGGAGAAAAACTGTTTTTT. Together with reference TRBV29-1 and TRBJ1-4, the CDR3 gives the full variable domain: SAVISQKPSRDICQRGTSLTIQCQVDSQVTMMFWYRQQPGQSLTLIATANQGSEATYESGFVIDKFPISRPNLTFSTLTVSNMSPEDSSIYLCSVESGEKLFFGSGTQLSVL.

The V call is TRBV7-9, the J call TRBJ2-7; D is ambiguous. CDR1 is SEHNR, CDR2 FQNEAQ, per germline (reference sequence). This CDR3 spans 12 amino acids. V lost 6 bases and J 4 bases, leaving 10 bases between the germline ends. CDR3 sequence (DNA): TGTGCCAGCAGTCCTGACGGTTACGAGCAGTACTTC. Its protein is CASSPDGYEQYF.

This clonotype was found many times. The CDR3 nucleotides read TGCAGTGCCAGGGTGGGGCTTTACGAGCAGTACTTC. Its translation: CSARVGLYEQYF. This chain links TRBV20-1 with TRBJ2-7; maybe TRBD1 (5 bases). From germline, CDR1 is DFQATT and CDR2 SNEGSKA (reference sequence). CDR3 length equals 12 residues. Trimming shortened V by 6 bases and J by 4 bases, and 13 bases separated the two germline ends.

The genes are TRBV7-9 and TRBJ1-4, with D hard to call. CDR1 SEHNR and CDR2 FQNEAQ come from the germline V gene (reference sequence). V lost 1 base, J lost 0 bases, and 6 bases lay in between. CDR3 length: 15 residues. The CDR3 loop is CASSLVKATNEKLFF. In DNA form, the CDR3 reads TGTGCCAGCAGCTTAGTGAAAGCAACTAATGAAAAACTGTTTTTT.

The sample holds many counts of this clonotype. The chain links TRBV5-1 to TRBJ1-4; a possible D gene is TRBD1 (5 bases). The CDR3 length is 15 residues. The V gene's germline CDR1 is SGHRS and CDR2 YFSETQ. V was pared by 3 bases and J by 0 bases, with 9 bases between. The CDR3 is CASSSLGPTNEKLFF. As DNA, the CDR3 is TGCGCCAGCAGCTCCCTGGGACCAACTAATGAAAAACTGTTTTTT.

This clonotype appeared many times. The chain carries TRBV7-2 and TRBJ2-5, with 9 bases identical to TRBD1. V lost 4 bases, J lost 4 bases, and 7 bases stayed unmatched. This CDR3 has 15 residues. Germline CDR1 is SGHTA and CDR2 is FQGNSA. This CDR3 is CASSYAGTGTETQYF. The CDR3, as DNA: TGTGCCAGCAGCTATGCGGGGACAGGGACAGAGACCCAGTACTTC.

The genes are TRBV19 and TRBJ2-1; 8 bases are a match to TRBD2. Germline lookup yields CDR1 LNHDA and CDR2 SQIVND (reference sequence). V lost 5 bases, J lost 7 bases, and 10 bases stayed unmatched. The CDR3 has 15 amino acids. The CDR3 protein is CASSGTGGSMNEQFF. CDR3 DNA sequence: TGTGCCAGTAGTGGGACGGGAGGGTCGATGAATGAGCAGTTCTTC. Using reference TRBV19 and TRBJ2-1 for the parts outside the CDR3, the full variable domain is DGGITQSPKYLFRKEGQNVTLSCEQNLNHDAMYWYRQDPGQGLRLIYYSQIVNDFQKGDIAEGYSVSREKKESFPLTVTSAQKNPTAFYLCASSGTGGSMNEQFFGPGTRLTVL.

The sample holds a few counts of this clonotype. This rearrangement joins TRBV7-2 to TRBJ2-2, with D maybe TRBD1 (6 bases). V lost 6 bases and J lost 5, with 16 bases in between. Germline V gives CDR1 SGHTA, CDR2 FQGNSA. This CDR3 has 15 amino acids. The CDR3 DNA reads as TGTGCCAGCAGTTCAAGGGGGAGCTGGACCGGGGAGCTGTTTTTT. Residues: CASSSRGSWTGELFF.

The J gene is TRBJ2-7, the V gene TRBV11-2, with TRBD1 identical over 8 bases. In germline, CDR1 is SGHAT, CDR2 FQNNGV. V gave up 5 bases and J gave up 2 bases; unmatched junction bases: 8. This CDR3 has 15 residues. In DNA, the CDR3 is TGTGCCAGCAGCACCGGCGGGACAGGCACCTACGAGCAGTACTTC. This translates into CASSTGGTGTYEQYF.

Comments on this clonotype: Mismatch with germline at one junction end may stem from a read error. This chain links TRBV5-5 with TRBJ2-1, with TRBD1 as a possible D gene (6 bases). The CDR3 consists of 14 residues. The germline CDR1 and CDR2 sequences are SGHKS and YYEKEE (reference sequence). CDR3 nucleotides: TGCGCCAGCAGCTTGGTGGGAGCACAGGGCGAGCAGTTCTTC. It yields the protein CASSLVGAQGEQFF.

There are many counts of this clonotype. The genes are TRBV30 and TRBJ2-6; D not resolved. The CDR3 is 13 amino acids. V gave up 0 bases and J gave up 4 bases, with 4 bases separating them. Per germline, CDR1 GTSNPN and CDR2 SVGIG (reference sequence). The CDR3 reads CAWSVAGANVLTF. CDR3 nucleotide sequence: TGTGCCTGGAGTGTAGCGGGGGCCAACGTCCTGACTTTC.

At least ten counts were recorded for this clonotype. The chain has TRBV13 and TRBJ2-7; D gene unclear. Germline values: CDR1 PRHDT, CDR2 FYEKMQ (reference sequence). Trimming took 3 bases from V and 5 from J, leaving 8 bases between them. This CDR3 has 12 amino acids. The CDR3 DNA is TGTGCCAGCAGCTTGGGCAGCCACGAGCAGTACTTC. This encodes CASSLGSHEQYF.